The subject of this entry is one T cell receptor (beta chain). Its specific antigen is unknown. No qualities accompany the bases; no much larger clone lies one base away. CDR1 and CDR2, per the germline V gene, are MNHEY and SVGAGI. V has 0 bases trimmed and J has 4 bases trimmed; junction bases matching no gene number 4. Its CDR3 holds 15 amino acids, cysteine through phenylalanine. CDR3 DNA is the only sequence kept; it has 45 bases, read in frame from the first base. The collaborating institutions used their own protocols to collect whole blood in K2EDTA tubes. For TCRbeta analysis, collaborators shipped samples in one of three forms: frozen whole blood, isolated PBMCs, or DNA extracted from either of those sample types. TCRbeta CDR3 regions were amplified from genomic DNA by means of the immunoSEQ Assay, a bias-controlled multiplex PCR. As for the authors' bioinformatics: The number of nucleated cells in each sample was estimated from the amplification of reference gene primers within the assay. To quantify the absolute abundance of each unique TCRbeta CDR3 rearrangement, sequence reads were collapsed and filtered. Productive Simpson clonality was computed per sample as the square root of Simpson's diversity index over productive rearrangements. The source is immuneACCESS, and TCRdb retained only in-frame sequences with V and J called. Part of the clones is not carried over; for the studies checked, unresolved V genes explain less than half of this, and the remainder is unexplained. V, J and clone size are taken as reported in that table, and D and trimming were inferred from the DNA itself. The sample table lists 65,000 to 85,000 clones, 80% to 90% of them with a count of one. Approximately 10% of the sample is in the top ten clones.

The data were taken from a study of blood T cell repertoires in COVID-19 (dated by TCRdb to 2018 to 2020). Notes on the research overall: The collaborator samples originated in the United States, Italy and Spain and spanned the acute and convalescent phases of COVID-19. The material from the prospective study consisted of cDNA or gDNA derived from T cells, B-cell-depleted T cells, or PBMCs. Subjects who had been exposed to COVID-19, were actively infected with it, or had recovered from it provided the deeply sampled blood TCRbeta repertoires that made up the dataset. The repertoires were made available in a free public database intended to serve as a resource for research on the immune response to SARS-CoV-2. Samples were obtained from the ongoing ImmuneRACE study (first 160 participants) and from 1,254 subjects provided by 6 global collaborators. A de-identified subject ID, COVID-19 status, age in years and sex were almost always included in the sample metadata. Where HLA class I and class II types were available, the types were taken from metadata supplied by the sample provider, not from assay-based typing. Broader findings and caveats from the paper: The quantity of clinical and demographic metadata differed by source and by participant and was supplied without curation.

The sequence came from a woman aged 18-29 years with acute or convalescent COVID-19. Sequenced: peripheral blood. Here the chain combines TRBV6-5 and TRBJ2-5; TRBD2 fits 8 bases in the junction. The base sequence is TGTGCCAGCAGTTACTCAAGCGGGAGTCCAGAGACCCAGTACTTC. This yields the protein CASSYSSGSPETQYF.